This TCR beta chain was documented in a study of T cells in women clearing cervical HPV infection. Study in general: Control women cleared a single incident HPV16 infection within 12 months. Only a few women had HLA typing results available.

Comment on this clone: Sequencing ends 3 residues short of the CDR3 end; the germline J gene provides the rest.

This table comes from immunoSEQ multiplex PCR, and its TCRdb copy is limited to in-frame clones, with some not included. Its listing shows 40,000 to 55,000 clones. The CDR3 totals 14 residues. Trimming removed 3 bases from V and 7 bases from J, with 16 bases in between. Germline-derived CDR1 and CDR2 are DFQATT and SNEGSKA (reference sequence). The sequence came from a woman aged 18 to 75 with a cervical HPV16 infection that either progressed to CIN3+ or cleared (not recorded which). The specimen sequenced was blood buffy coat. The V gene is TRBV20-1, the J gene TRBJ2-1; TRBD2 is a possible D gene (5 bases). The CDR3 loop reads CSASSQRRINEQFF. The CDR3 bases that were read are TGCAGTGCTAGTTCCCAGCGGAGAATTAATGAG.